The T cell receptor (beta chain) under discussion was sequenced for a study of shared clonotypes between healthy human individuals (TCRdb year 2020). A note on the overall study: The cohort comprised a couple of women and a few men aged 18 to 49 years. For each donor, CD4 naive and CD4 memory were each given three plates, CD8 naive was given two plates, and CD8 memory was given one plate. Blood TCR repertoires of 5 or 6 healthy adults were deeply sequenced to estimate repertoire size and the extent of clonotype sharing between individuals. Different laboratories and diverse techniques were used to prepare libraries and sequence TCR repertoires, to increase sequencing depth and limit assay-specific biases. Each donor's leukapheresis produced roughly between roughly 0.9 and 8.9 billion PBMCs.

V is pared back by 0 bases and J by 4 bases, with 12 bases lying between the germline termini. Inclusive of the bounding cysteine and phenylalanine, the CDR3 is 15 residues long. The entry retains the CDR3 DNA only, 45 bases that are in frame from base 1. CDR1 MNHEY and CDR2 SVGAGI were looked up in the germline V gene. Using the deep immunoSEQ assay, multiplex PCR amplified TCR CDR3 regions from genomic DNA. Extracted genomic DNA from each cell subset was distributed evenly across all wells of several immunoSEQ 96-well plates, and each plate was treated as a replicate. Each replicate PCR for sorted subsets received around 200 ng genomic DNA, equal to about 30,000 T cell genomes. Purified libraries were measured with a Qubit 3.0 fluorometer, size-checked on a Bioanalyzer 2100, and measured again with the KAPA Library Quantification kit. Every immunoSEQ 96-well plate was sequenced on a separate single-read 150-cycle Illumina NextSeq 550 flow cell. The authors' analysis ran thus. The immunoSEQ output contained only junctional sequences without quality scores, so filtering could not match that applied to full-length reads. To assign V/J genes and CDR3, sequences were annotated against IMGT germline references using PyIR, a Python wrapper for IgBLAST v1.9. Reads were filtered out if the reads had weak V/J assignments (E-value above 1e-6), no CDR3, stop codons, out-of-frame junctions, or ambiguous translated residues. V3J clonotypes were defined by identical inferred V gene, J gene, and CDR3 amino acid sequence. To compute the percentage overlap between repertoires, the number of shared unique clonotypes was divided by the size of the smaller repertoire. Richness of each repertoire was evaluated using RTK rarefaction, the Chao1 estimator, and Recon v2.1 estimates of unobserved clonotypes. OLGA was used to compute generation probabilities for all TCRbeta clonotypes that the gDNA method yielded from a few donors. Drawn from immuneACCESS, this table holds only the in-frame rearrangements with V and J called that TCRdb kept. Clones are partly lost; checked studies trace under half to an unresolved V gene and leave the rest unexplained. That table furnishes V, J and clone size, whereas the DNA furnished D and trimming. The sample table lists approximately 2,000,000 clones, around 90% of them with a count of one. The ten largest clonotypes hold around 0.35% of the sample.

Donors were healthy HIV-negative adults with no recently reported acute infections or vaccinations. All donors were Caucasian adults living in Nashville, Tennessee, USA. CD4+ T cells were enriched by magnetic negative selection; naive cells were then positively selected on CD45RA, and the negative fraction formed the memory subset. After blood collection by leukapheresis, PBMCs were isolated using Ficoll-Histopaque density gradient centrifugation and then cryopreserved in the vapor phase of liquid nitrogen. Analytical flow cytometry was used to check the purity and quantity of every magnetically sorted T cell population. From each sorted fraction, genomic DNA was isolated and quantified by UV absorbance on a Nanodrop 2000c. Results the study describes overall, beyond this receptor: Compared with non-shared clonotypes, clonotypes shared by all four sorted-subset donors had higher generation probabilities. Pairwise subsampling indicated that sequencing depth was expected to affect the degree of clonotype sharing among donors. When several donors were compared, the shared fraction of clonotypes was around 5.1% for naive CD4, 3.5% for naive CD8, more than 2% for memory CD4, and under 0.5% for memory CD8. Rarefaction of sorted-subset datasets indicated incomplete sequencing despite the large sequencing depth. Estimated clonotype richness was generally larger for naive than for memory subsets. Only blood was sampled, and tissue TCR repertoires likely differ from those in blood. The genetic and exposure-history diversity represented was limited by the small number of donors.

In the case of this clone: Its antigen has not been determined. No much larger clone is present one base from it, and per-base qualities are unavailable.

The sequence derives from a man between 18 and 29 years old in good health. Some clones in this sample may be carry-over from other donors' samples. The sequence joins TRBV6-5 to TRBJ1-2, with TRBD1 as a weak D call on 5 bases. The sequenced sample was naive CD4+ T cells from PBMCs. The cell subset or site label, read with the paper, signifies: CD45RA+ positively selected. CDR3 protein: CASSYSGGGFYGYTF. DNA sequence: TGTGCCAGCAGTTACTCCGGGGGTGGTTTCTATGGCTACACCTTC.